This TCR beta chain comes out of a study of cytotoxic CD8 clonotypes in ibrutinib-treated CLL. Findings and caveats of the study: For progressing versus sustained-remission patients, sampling times were not the same. Under therapy, public clonotypes either contracted or stayed stable, and they were uncommon. Baseline clonality, above age-matched healthy donor levels, tracked circulating CD8+ T-cell counts.

Depth targeted 1 in 200,000 to 1 in 1 million T cells, averaging approximately 9.3x coverage per clonotype. The data were produced by immunoSEQ multiplex PCR, yet TCRdb's version contains in-frame clones alone and is incomplete. This sample has about 180,000 clones, with 84% found just once. The V gene lost 2 bases and the J gene lost 10 bases, with 15 bases spanning the gap. CDR1 is SGHAT, CDR2 FQNNGV, per germline. There are 14 residues in the CDR3. This clone was counted once. Its antigen is still unknown. This clonotype was sampled from a human donor with chronic lymphocytic leukemia. The chain links TRBV11-2 to TRBJ1-3; no reliable D call. Sequenced here: PBMCs, sampled after 24 months of ibrutinib treatment. This chain's CDR3 is CASSLSVGRNTIYF. Written as DNA, the CDR3 is TGTGCCAGCAGCTTAAGTGTAGGCAGGAATACCATATATTTT.